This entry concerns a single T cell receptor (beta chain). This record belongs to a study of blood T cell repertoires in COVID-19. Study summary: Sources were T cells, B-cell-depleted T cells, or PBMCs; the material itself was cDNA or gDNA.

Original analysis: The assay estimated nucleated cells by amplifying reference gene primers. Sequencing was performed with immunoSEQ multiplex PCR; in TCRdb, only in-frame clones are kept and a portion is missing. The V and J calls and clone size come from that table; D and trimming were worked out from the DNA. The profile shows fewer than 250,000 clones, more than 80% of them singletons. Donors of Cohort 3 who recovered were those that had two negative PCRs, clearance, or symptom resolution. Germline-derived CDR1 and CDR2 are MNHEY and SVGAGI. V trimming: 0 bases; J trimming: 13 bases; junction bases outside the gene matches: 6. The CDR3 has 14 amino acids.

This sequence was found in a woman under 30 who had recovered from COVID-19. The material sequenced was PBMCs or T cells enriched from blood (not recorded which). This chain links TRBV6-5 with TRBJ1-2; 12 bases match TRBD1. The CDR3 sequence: CASSYSGDRGRGTF. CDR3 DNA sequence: TGTGCCAGCAGTTACTCGGGGGACAGGGGGCGCGGCACCTTC.